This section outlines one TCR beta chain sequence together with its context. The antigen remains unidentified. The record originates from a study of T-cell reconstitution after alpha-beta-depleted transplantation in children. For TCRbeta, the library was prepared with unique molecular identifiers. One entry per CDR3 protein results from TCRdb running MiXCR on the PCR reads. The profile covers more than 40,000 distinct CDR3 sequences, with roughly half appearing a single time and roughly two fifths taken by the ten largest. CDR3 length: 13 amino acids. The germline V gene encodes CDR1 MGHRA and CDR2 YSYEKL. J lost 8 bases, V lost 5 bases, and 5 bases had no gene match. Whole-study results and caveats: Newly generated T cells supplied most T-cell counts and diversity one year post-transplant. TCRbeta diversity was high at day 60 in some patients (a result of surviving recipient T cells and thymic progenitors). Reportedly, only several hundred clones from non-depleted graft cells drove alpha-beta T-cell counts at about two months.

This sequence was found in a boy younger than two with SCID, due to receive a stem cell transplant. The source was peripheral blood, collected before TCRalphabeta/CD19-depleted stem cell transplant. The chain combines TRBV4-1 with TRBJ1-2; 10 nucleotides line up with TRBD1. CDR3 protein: CASSMDRGTGYTF. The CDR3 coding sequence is TGCGCCAGCAGCATGGACAGGGGGACAGGCTACACCTTC.